This T cell receptor (beta chain) was observed in a study of T-cell reconstitution after alpha-beta-depleted transplantation in children. A library of TCRbeta sequences, prepared with unique molecular identifiers, was generated. MiXCR, run by TCRdb on the PCR reads, gives a single entry per CDR3 protein. The top ten hold about 28% of the sample, which has 800,000 to 1,000,000 distinct CDR3 sequences, about 31% seen once. The CDR3 runs 19 residues. Whole-study results and caveats: Several hundred expanded graft clones reportedly gave rise to the alpha-beta T cells present about two months after transplant. T-cell counts and diversity at one year following transplant were attributed mainly to newly produced T cells.

This clonotype was detected ten times or more. The target antigen is unknown. The genes are TRBV21-1 and TRBJ2-7. TRBV21-1 is a pseudogene. This material consisted of PBMCs, mostly from graft donor cells, taken 360 days after TCRalphabeta/CD19-depleted stem cell transplant. This TCR came from a boy younger than two who had a stem cell transplant for SCID, so the T cells may come from the graft donor. The CDR3 DNA reads TGTGCCAGCAGCCCCGAACCTCGCTTCACTGACCGCCTAAGATACGAGCAGTACTTC. Its translation is CASSPEPRFTDRLRYEQYF.